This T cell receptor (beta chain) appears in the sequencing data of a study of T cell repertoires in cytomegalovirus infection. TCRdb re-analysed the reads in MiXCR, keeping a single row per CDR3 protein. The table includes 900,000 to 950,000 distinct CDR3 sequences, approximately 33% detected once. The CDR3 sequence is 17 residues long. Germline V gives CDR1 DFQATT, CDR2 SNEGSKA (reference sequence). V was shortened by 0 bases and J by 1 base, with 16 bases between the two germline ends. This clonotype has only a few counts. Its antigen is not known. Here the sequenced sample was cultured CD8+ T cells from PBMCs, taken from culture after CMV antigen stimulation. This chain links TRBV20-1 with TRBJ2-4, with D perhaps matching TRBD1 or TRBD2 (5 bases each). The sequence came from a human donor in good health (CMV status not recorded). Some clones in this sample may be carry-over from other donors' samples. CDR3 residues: CSARDSQGPGAKNIQYF. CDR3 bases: TGCAGTGCTAGAGATTCCCAGGGCCCGGGGGCCAAAAACATTCAGTACTTC.